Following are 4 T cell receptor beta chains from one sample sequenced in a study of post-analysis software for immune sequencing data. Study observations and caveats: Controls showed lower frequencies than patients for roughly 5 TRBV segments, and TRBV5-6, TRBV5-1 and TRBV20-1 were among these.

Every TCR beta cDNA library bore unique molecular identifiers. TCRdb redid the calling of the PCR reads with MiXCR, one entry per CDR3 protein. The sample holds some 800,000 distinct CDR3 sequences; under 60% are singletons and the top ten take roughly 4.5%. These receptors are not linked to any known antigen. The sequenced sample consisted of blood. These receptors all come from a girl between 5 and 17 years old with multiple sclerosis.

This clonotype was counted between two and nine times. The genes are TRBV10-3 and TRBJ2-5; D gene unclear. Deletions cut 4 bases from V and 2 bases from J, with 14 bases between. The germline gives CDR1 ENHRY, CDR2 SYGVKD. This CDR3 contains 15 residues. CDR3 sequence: CAISVNRDSQETQYF. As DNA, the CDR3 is TGTGCCATCAGTGTTAATAGGGATTCTCAAGAGACCCAGTACTTC.

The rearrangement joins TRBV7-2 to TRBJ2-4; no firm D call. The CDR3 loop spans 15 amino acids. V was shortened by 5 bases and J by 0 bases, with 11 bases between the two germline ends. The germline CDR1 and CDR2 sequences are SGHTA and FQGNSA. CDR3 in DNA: TGTGCCAGCAGCCCAAGGACCGTAGCCAAAAACATTCAGTACTTC. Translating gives CASSPRTVAKNIQYF.

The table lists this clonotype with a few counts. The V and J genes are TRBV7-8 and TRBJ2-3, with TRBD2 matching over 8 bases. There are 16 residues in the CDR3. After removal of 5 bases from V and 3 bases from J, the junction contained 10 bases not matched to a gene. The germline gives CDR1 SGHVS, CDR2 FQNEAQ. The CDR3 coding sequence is TGTGCCAGCAGCGCTTGGAGGACTAGCATAACAGATACGCAGTATTTT. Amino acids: CASSAWRTSITDTQYF.

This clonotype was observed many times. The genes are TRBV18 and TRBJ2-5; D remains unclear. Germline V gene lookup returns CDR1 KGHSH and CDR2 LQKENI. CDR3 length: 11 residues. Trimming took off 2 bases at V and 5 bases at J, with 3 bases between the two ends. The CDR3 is CASSPSETQYF. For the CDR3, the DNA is TGTGCCAGCTCACCATCGGAGACCCAGTACTTC.